This T cell receptor (beta chain) was sequenced during a study of cytomegalovirus exposure and HLA in healthy donors. Whole-study findings and limits: Earlier analysis looked at TCR beta V segments, and most were productive about 87% or about 30% of the time. A later analysis linked a missense DCLRE1C variant to TCR beta V- and J-gene trimming. The sole available immune exposure information was CMV serostatus.

Germline V lookup: CDR1 MNHNY, CDR2 SVGAGI (reference sequence). The V gene end was trimmed by 5 bases and the J gene end by 4 bases; junction bases not matched to a gene: 9. The CDR3 contains 16 residues. This clone was seen once. Its antigen is as yet unknown. PCR amplification relied on 60 Vbeta primers (plus 13 Jbeta primers). Profiling relied on immunoSEQ multiplex PCR, and the TCRdb table lists in-frame clones only, not all of them. Among about 200,000 clones listed, 75% to 90% were seen once. The sample consisted of PBMCs. This sequence originates from a boy under 10 years old in good health and CMV-seronegative. The chain carries TRBV6-6 and TRBJ2-1, with TRBD2 matching 9 bases. This CDR3 reads CASSPPRAGGYNEQFF. As DNA, the CDR3 is TGTGCCAGCAGTCCCCCCCGAGCGGGAGGATACAATGAGCAGTTCTTC.